Below are 18 T cell receptor beta chains sequenced from a single sample in a study of blood T cell repertoires in COVID-19. Sequencing used immunoSEQ multiplex PCR; TCRdb keeps in-frame clones, though not all of them. Of 90,000 or so clones listed, nearly 90% were seen once; the top ten hold approximately 4%. The sequencing input was peripheral blood. These receptors were taken from a woman aged 80 or over with active or convalescent COVID-19.

The chain employs TRBV30 and TRBJ2-1; TRBD2 agrees at 9 bases. Unmatched junction bases numbered 7, after V lost 6 bases and J lost 7 bases. The CDR3 runs to 13 residues. Germline values: CDR1 GTSNPN, CDR2 SVGIG (reference sequence). This CDR3 reads CACGGRARNEQFF. The CDR3 DNA reads as TGTGCCTGTGGCGGGAGGGCCCGGAATGAGCAGTTCTTC. Using reference TRBV30 and TRBJ2-1 for the parts outside the CDR3, the full variable domain is SQTIHQWPATLVQPVGSPLSLECTVEGTSNPNLYWYRQAAGRGLQLLFYSVGIGQISSEVPQNLSASRPQDRQFILSSKKLLLSDSGFYLCACGGRARNEQFFGPGTRLTVL.

The chain carries TRBV6-5 and TRBJ2-3, with 11 positions matching TRBD2. From germline, CDR1 is MNHEY and CDR2 SVGAGI. V lost 7 bases, J lost 3 bases, and 3 bases stayed unmatched. The length of the CDR3 is 14 residues. Written as DNA, the CDR3 is TGTGCCAGCACGACTAGCGGGAAAACAGATACGCAGTATTTT. Translated, it gives CASTTSGKTDTQYF.

The rearrangement links TRBV7-9 to TRBJ2-1, with D tentatively TRBD2 (6 bases). Per the germline V gene, CDR1 is SEHNR and CDR2 is FQNEAQ (reference sequence). V was trimmed by 5 bases and J by 8 bases, leaving 19 bases between them. The CDR3 loop spans 15 amino acids. The CDR3 is CASSRTTGERDEQFF. In DNA, the CDR3 is TGTGCCAGCAGCCGAACGACGGGAGAAAGAGATGAGCAGTTCTTC.

The chain uses TRBV5-1 and TRBJ2-1; the D gene is possibly TRBD1 (7 bases). This CDR3 is 14 amino acids long. The germline gives CDR1 SGHRS, CDR2 YFSETQ. V was shortened by 7 bases and J by 5 bases, with 16 bases between the two germline ends. CDR3 region: CASYQPGGNNEQFF. The DNA of the CDR3 is TGCGCCAGCTATCAACCAGGGGGGAACAATGAGCAGTTCTTC.

The chain carries TRBV19 and TRBJ2-1, with 9 positions matching TRBD2. The length of the CDR3 is 16 residues. V shed 4 bases and J 4 bases; nucleotides not matched to a gene: 8. The germline V gene encodes CDR1 LNHDA and CDR2 SQIVND (reference sequence). As DNA, the CDR3 is TGTGCCAGTAGTACGCCCGGACTAGCGCTATACAATGAGCAGTTCTTC. The encoded protein is CASSTPGLALYNEQFF.

The chain couples TRBV18 to TRBJ2-1; no reliable D call. Germline lookup yields CDR1 KGHSH and CDR2 LQKENI. The CDR3 has 13 amino acids. V was trimmed by 2 bases and J by 6 bases, leaving 8 bases between them. CDR3 sequence: CASSPSSANEQFF. CDR3 nucleotides: TGTGCCAGCTCACCAAGCAGCGCCAATGAGCAGTTCTTC.

The V gene is TRBV19, the J gene TRBJ1-1, with 10 bases identical to TRBD1. Germline CDR1 and CDR2: LNHDA and SQIVND (reference sequence). J lost 0 bases, V lost 3 bases, and 7 bases had no gene match. The CDR3 is made up of 17 amino acids. The CDR3 is CASSIGTGVLMNTEAFF. In DNA, the CDR3 is TGTGCCAGTAGTATTGGGACAGGGGTTCTCATGAACACTGAAGCTTTCTTT.

CDR3 amino acids: CSASSYLAGVGEQFF. The CDR3 DNA reads as TGCAGTGCTAGTTCCTATCTAGCGGGAGTCGGTGAGCAGTTCTTC. This rearrangement joins TRBV20-1 to TRBJ2-1, with 10 bases aligning to TRBD2. V dropped 3 bases and J dropped 9; count of bases not matched to a gene: 11. Germline V gene lookup returns CDR1 DFQATT and CDR2 SNEGSKA (reference sequence). The CDR3 extends over 15 amino acids.

The CDR3 sequence is CASSQDALNSGARDQPQHF. The CDR3 region has the DNA TGCGCCAGCAGCCAAGATGCGCTGAACTCAGGGGCGAGGGATCAGCCCCAGCATTTT. This chain uses TRBV4-1 with TRBJ1-5; D is perhaps TRBD1 (6 bases). There are 19 residues in the CDR3. Trimming stripped 0 bases from V and 5 bases from J, with 23 bases between. Germline V gene data show CDR1 as MGHRA and CDR2 as YSYEKL.

The rearrangement uses TRBV11-2 and TRBJ2-1, with TRBD2 matching 12 bases. The CDR3 totals 15 residues. Germline V gene data show CDR1 as SGHAT and CDR2 as FQNNGV. V dropped 4 bases and J dropped 9; count of bases not matched to a gene: 7. The chain's CDR3 is CASSWAGTSGPEQFF. For the CDR3, the DNA is TGTGCCAGCAGCTGGGCCGGGACTAGCGGGCCTGAGCAGTTCTTC.

The chain combines TRBV28 with TRBJ1-1, with a weak D call TRBD1 (6 bases). Per the germline V gene, CDR1 is MDHEN and CDR2 is SYDVKM. V shed 5 bases and J shed 6 bases, with 16 bases lying between them. The CDR3 spans 14 residues. The CDR3 loop reads CASSPNYRASEAFF. CDR3 sequence (DNA): TGTGCCAGCAGTCCGAACTACAGGGCTTCTGAAGCTTTCTTT.

The rearrangement joins TRBV19 to TRBJ2-2; D is perhaps TRBD1 (5 bases). Trimming stripped 3 bases from V and 4 bases from J, with 15 bases between. CDR3 length: 16 residues. CDR1 and CDR2 from the germline V gene are LNHDA and SQIVND (reference sequence). The CDR3 DNA reads as TGTGCCAGTAGTATGGGGCAGACGGCAGTCACCGGGGAGCTGTTTTTT. Its protein product is CASSMGQTAVTGELFF.

The chain joins TRBV7-8 to TRBJ2-1; 11 nucleotides match TRBD2. Germline CDR1 and CDR2: SGHVS and FQNEAQ. The CDR3 is made up of 16 amino acids. Trimming took 5 bases from V and 7 from J; bases not matched to a gene: 10. For the CDR3, the DNA is TGTGCCAGCAGCCCTTTTCTAGCGGGGGGAACAAATGAGCAGTTCTTC. Its translation is CASSPFLAGGTNEQFF.

V usage is TRBV6-1 and J usage is TRBJ1-3; maybe TRBD1 (6 bases). Trimming stripped 3 bases from V and 4 bases from J, with 10 bases between. This CDR3 contains 14 residues. The germline CDR1 and CDR2 sequences are MNHNS and SASEGT. The CDR3 loop is CASSDYREGNTIYF. The CDR3 DNA reads as TGTGCCAGCAGTGATTACAGGGAAGGAAACACCATATATTTT.

The genes are TRBV27 and TRBJ1-2, with TRBD1 matching over 7 bases. With V trimmed by 5 bases and J by 1 base, 7 bases remained unmatched. The CDR3 is 15 residues long. CDR1 and CDR2 from the germline V gene are MNHEY and SMNVEV (reference sequence). The CDR3 DNA reads TGTGCCAGCAGTCACGGGACAGTGATTAACTATGGCTACACCTTC. It translates to CASSHGTVINYGYTF.

The chain uses TRBV5-1 and TRBJ1-1; tentatively, D is TRBD1 (6 bases). Germline V CDR1 and CDR2: SGHRS, YFSETQ. The CDR3 length is 15 residues. Trimming pared 4 bases from V and 4 bases from J, leaving 17 bases between. This CDR3 reads CASSPGTPKFTEAFF. In nucleotides, the CDR3 is TGCGCCAGCAGCCCCGGGACACCGAAATTCACTGAAGCTTTCTTT.

This chain joins TRBV2 and TRBJ2-2; 8 bases map to TRBD2. This CDR3 comprises 16 residues. CDR1 and CDR2 from the germline V gene are SNHLY and FYNNEI. J gave up 6 bases and V 5 bases, and 11 bases lay outside the gene matches. CDR3 amino acids: CASSINSGVFPGELFF. CDR3 nucleotides: TGTGCCAGCAGTATAAATAGCGGGGTGTTCCCCGGGGAGCTGTTTTTT.

The V and J genes are TRBV7-8 and TRBJ2-3; 8 nucleotides match TRBD1. This CDR3 region has 15 residues. V lost 5 bases and J lost 6; bases outside the gene matches: 10. The V gene's germline CDR1 is SGHVS and CDR2 FQNEAQ. The CDR3 loop is CASSLRQGPLDTQYF. DNA of the CDR3: TGTGCCAGCAGCCTACGACAGGGGCCCTTGGATACGCAGTATTTT.